This T cell receptor (beta chain) was captured in a study of CD8+ T cells in alopecia areata. For the study at large: For the treated group, dosing was oral tofacitinib at 5 to 10 mg twice daily. Tofacitinib continued for 6 to 18 months and was then withheld for 6 months.

V shed 4 bases and J shed 6 bases, with 13 bases lying between them. In germline, CDR1 is SGHDN, CDR2 FVKESK. The CDR3 consists of 14 residues. General study points: For lesional scalp, especially alopecia totalis/universalis, clonality was higher than in normal scalp.

This clone was observed a handful of times. Its antigen remains unidentified. Extraction of RNA preceded its reverse transcription into cDNA, which served as the sequencing template. Libraries were prepared by immunoSEQ multiplex PCR; TCRdb keeps only in-frame clonotypes and omits some of them. The table lists approximately 100,000 clones, 40% to 45% of them singletons. Researchers took lesional scalp punch biopsies and peripheral blood from people who were alopecia areata patients. The gene calls are TRBV14 and TRBJ2-1; D gene unclear. Sequencing was performed on CD4+ T cells sorted from blood. The origin of this receptor is a human donor with alopecia areata. The CDR3 loop is CASSPNMKGNEQFF. The CDR3, as DNA: TGTGCCAGCAGCCCAAACATGAAGGGCAATGAGCAGTTCTTC. Together with reference TRBV14 and TRBJ2-1, the CDR3 gives the full variable domain: EAGVTQFPSHSVIEKGQTVTLRCDPISGHDNLYWYRRVMGKEIKFLLHFVKESKQDESGMPNNRFLAERTGGTYSTLKVQPAELEDSGVYFCASSPNMKGNEQFFGPGTRLTVL.